This TCR beta chain was obtained from a study of cytomegalovirus exposure and HLA in healthy donors. Germline-derived CDR1 and CDR2 are LNHDA and SQIVND (reference sequence). V shed 5 bases, J shed 6 bases, and the junction held 8 bases outside the gene matches. This CDR3 comprises 15 residues. Vbeta (60) and Jbeta (13) primers were used in the PCR. Method: immunoSEQ multiplex PCR; TCRdb's copy keeps in-frame clones and lacks some. The data hold tens of thousands of clones, with roughly 81% observed a single time. Sequenced input: PBMCs. This TCR was recovered from a woman aged 30 to 39 in good health and CMV-seronegative. The V gene is TRBV19, the J gene TRBJ2-1, with 9 bases fitting TRBD1. DNA of the CDR3: TGTGCCAGTAGTGACGGACAGGGGAACGTCAATGAGCAGTTCTTC. Protein: CASSDGQGNVNEQFF. Complete variable domain (other parts from reference TRBV19 and TRBJ2-1): DGGITQSPKYLFRKEGQNVTLSCEQNLNHDAMYWYRQDPGQGLRLIYYSQIVNDFQKGDIAEGYSVSREKKESFPLTVTSAQKNPTAFYLCASSDGQGNVNEQFFGPGTRLTVL.